Listed below are T cell receptor beta chains from one sample, sequenced in a study of blood T cells in healthy people across ages. Using its own MiXCR run on the 5' RACE reads, TCRdb lists one record per CDR3 protein. Of about 970,000 distinct CDR3 sequences in the sample, just over 50% were seen once. Sequencing used blood. These receptors came from a woman aged 60 to 75 in good health. CDR3s include the opening cysteine and the closing phenylalanine or tryptophan. Fields, in order: clone size, J gene, V gene, D gene, CDR3 DNA, CDR3 protein. D genes are given only for firm matches. Clone size, where shown, is once, few, many, or a class for clones that have expanded.

abundance: .
j_gene: TRBJ1-4
v_gene: TRBV28
d_gene: .
CDR3nt: TGTGCCAGCAGTTTATCGGGTCAGAATGAAAAACTGTTTTTT
CDR3aa: CASSLSGQNEKLFF

abundance: many
j_gene: TRBJ2-6
v_gene: TRBV28
d_gene: .
CDR3nt: TGTGCCAGCAAAACCGGAGGAACTGGGGCCAACGTCCTGACTTTC
CDR3aa: CASKTGGTGANVLTF

abundance: .
j_gene: TRBJ2-7
v_gene: TRBV6-6
d_gene: TRBD2
CDR3nt: TGTGCCAGCAGTTCCGCGGGAGGGTACAATGAGCAGTACTTC
CDR3aa: CASSSAGGYNEQYF

abundance: .
j_gene: TRBJ2-5
v_gene: TRBV28
d_gene: .
CDR3nt: TGTGCCAGCAATAGGGTCCTTTACCAAGAGACCCAGTACTTC
CDR3aa: CASNRVLYQETQYF

abundance: few
j_gene: TRBJ1-2
v_gene: TRBV20-1
d_gene: TRBD1
CDR3nt: TGCAGTGCTCCAGGGACAGCTTATGGCTACACCTTC
CDR3aa: CSAPGTAYGYTF

abundance: .
j_gene: TRBJ2-3
v_gene: TRBV6-6
d_gene: TRBD1
CDR3nt: TGTGCCAGCAGTTACGGGGACAGGGCTAAAGATACGCAGTATTTT
CDR3aa: CASSYGDRAKDTQYF

abundance: .
j_gene: TRBJ2-1
v_gene: TRBV15
d_gene: TRBD2
CDR3nt: TGTGCCACCAGCAGAGATTGGCGGACTAGCGGCAATGAGCAGTTCTTC
CDR3aa: CATSRDWRTSGNEQFF

abundance: .
j_gene: TRBJ2-5
v_gene: TRBV28
d_gene: .
CDR3nt: TGTGCCAGCAGCCAAGGGGCTCCAGAGACCCAGTACTTC
CDR3aa: CASSQGAPETQYF

abundance: .
j_gene: TRBJ2-7
v_gene: TRBV6-2/TRBV6-3
d_gene: .
CDR3nt: TGTGCCAGCAGCCCGCAGAATTACGAGCAGTACTTC
CDR3aa: CASSPQNYEQYF

abundance: .
j_gene: TRBJ1-1
v_gene: TRBV3-1
d_gene: .
CDR3nt: TGTGCCAGCAGCCAAGAGGCTAGACGGACGAACACTGAAGCTTTCTTT
CDR3aa: CASSQEARRTNTEAFF

abundance: few
j_gene: TRBJ2-7
v_gene: TRBV6-5
d_gene: .
CDR3nt: TGTGCCAGCAGTTACGGCGGGCCGAGCTCCTACGAGCAGTACTTC
CDR3aa: CASSYGGPSSYEQYF

abundance: once
j_gene: TRBJ2-3
v_gene: TRBV20-1
d_gene: .
CDR3nt: TGCAGTGAAGAGAGGAGCAGTCCTAGCACAGATACGCAGTATTTT
CDR3aa: CSEERSSPSTDTQYF

abundance: .
j_gene: TRBJ2-5
v_gene: TRBV15
d_gene: .
CDR3nt: TGTGCCACCAGCCAGGACAGGCCTCTGGGAGGATGGCAAGAGACCCAGTACTTC
CDR3aa: CATSQDRPLGGWQETQYF

abundance: .
j_gene: TRBJ2-5
v_gene: TRBV18
d_gene: .
CDR3nt: TGTGCCAGCTCACCACCGGGTATGTCGTCCGAGACCCAGTACTTC
CDR3aa: CASSPPGMSSETQYF

abundance: .
j_gene: TRBJ2-5
v_gene: TRBV24-1
d_gene: .
CDR3nt: TGTGCCACCAGTGGGGGGCCAGGCCAAGAGGCCCAGTACTTC
CDR3aa: CATSGGPGQEAQYF

abundance: .
j_gene: TRBJ1-5
v_gene: TRBV6-5
d_gene: .
CDR3nt: TGTGCCAGCAGTTACTCTATGTCCCGCCAGTTTAGCAATCAGCCCCAGCATTTT
CDR3aa: CASSYSMSRQFSNQPQHF

abundance: .
j_gene: TRBJ2-4
v_gene: TRBV4-1
d_gene: TRBD2
CDR3nt: TGCGCCAGCAGCCCGCCCCGGACTAGCGGGAGTGGTGAGCAGTACTTC
CDR3aa: CASSPPRTSGSGEQYF

abundance: few
j_gene: TRBJ2-7
v_gene: TRBV29-1
d_gene: TRBD2
CDR3nt: TGCAGCGTTGAAGAAAGGGAGGGAAGACCCTACGAGCAGTACTTC
CDR3aa: CSVEEREGRPYEQYF

abundance: few
j_gene: TRBJ2-3
v_gene: TRBV11-2
d_gene: .
CDR3nt: TGTGCCAGCAGCCCCCACGCTGGGCCCACAGATACGCAGTATTTT
CDR3aa: CASSPHAGPTDTQYF

abundance: .
j_gene: TRBJ2-1
v_gene: TRBV4-3
d_gene: .
CDR3nt: TGCGCCAGCAGCCTAATGCTAGTAGACAATGAGCAGTTCTTC
CDR3aa: CASSLMLVDNEQFF

abundance: .
j_gene: TRBJ1-5
v_gene: TRBV28
d_gene: .
CDR3nt: TGTGCCAGCACCAGCCCCCCCCAGGCTTTTCAGCCCCAGCATTTT
CDR3aa: CASTSPPQAFQPQHF

abundance: .
j_gene: TRBJ2-6
v_gene: TRBV28
d_gene: TRBD2
CDR3nt: TGTGCCAGCAGCCTTTCTGGCGGGAGCGCCTGTGGGGCCAACGTCCTGACTTTC
CDR3aa: CASSLSGGSACGANVLTF

abundance: few
j_gene: TRBJ2-3
v_gene: TRBV15
d_gene: TRBD2
CDR3nt: TGTGCCACCAGCAAGGACCGACTAGCGGGAGTAGATACGCAGTATTTT
CDR3aa: CATSKDRLAGVDTQYF

abundance: .
j_gene: TRBJ2-5
v_gene: TRBV11-3
d_gene: .
CDR3nt: TGTGCCAGCAGCCCGGGTTCGGCAGGCTTCCAAGAGACCCAGTACTTC
CDR3aa: CASSPGSAGFQETQYF

abundance: .
j_gene: TRBJ2-3
v_gene: TRBV12-3/TRBV12-4
d_gene: .
CDR3nt: TGTGCCAGCAGGGTGGTTACAGATATGCAGTATTTT
CDR3aa: CASRVVTDMQYF

abundance: few
j_gene: TRBJ2-7
v_gene: TRBV12-3/TRBV12-4
d_gene: TRBD1
CDR3nt: TGTGCCAGCAGTTTACGACCCGGGACAGGGTCCTACGAGCAGTACTTC
CDR3aa: CASSLRPGTGSYEQYF

abundance: few
j_gene: TRBJ2-5
v_gene: TRBV25-1
d_gene: TRBD2
CDR3nt: TGTGCCAGCAGTGAAGCGGGGACTACGGTGCAGTACTTC
CDR3aa: CASSEAGTTVQYF

abundance: .
j_gene: TRBJ1-5
v_gene: TRBV27
d_gene: .
CDR3nt: TGTGCCAGCAGTTTAAGGGGGACAAGGAGCAATCAGCCCCAGCATTTT
CDR3aa: CASSLRGTRSNQPQHF

abundance: .
j_gene: TRBJ2-7
v_gene: TRBV3-1
d_gene: .
CDR3nt: TGTGCCAGCAGCCAAAGTTCTAGCTCCTCGTCCCCCTACGAGCAGTACTTC
CDR3aa: CASSQSSSSSSPYEQYF

abundance: .
j_gene: TRBJ2-7
v_gene: TRBV29-1
d_gene: .
CDR3nt: TGCAGCGTTGGACTTCAAACCTACGAGCAGTACTTC
CDR3aa: CSVGLQTYEQYF

abundance: .
j_gene: TRBJ2-7
v_gene: TRBV5-4
d_gene: TRBD1
CDR3nt: TGTGCCAGCAGCGCCCCCGGGACAGGTTCAGTCGAGCAGTACTTC
CDR3aa: CASSAPGTGSVEQYF

abundance: .
j_gene: TRBJ2-1
v_gene: TRBV3-1
d_gene: TRBD2
CDR3nt: TGTGCCAGCAGCCGACCTCCCGGGACTAGTAGCAATGAGCAGTTCTTC
CDR3aa: CASSRPPGTSSNEQFF

abundance: .
j_gene: TRBJ1-5
v_gene: TRBV4-1
d_gene: .
CDR3nt: TGCGCCAGCAGCCAAGAGGCCGCCAGGAATCAGCCCCAGCATTTT
CDR3aa: CASSQEAARNQPQHF

abundance: .
j_gene: TRBJ1-1
v_gene: TRBV4-1
d_gene: .
CDR3nt: TGCGCCAGCAGCCAAGAGAGTTGGGGAACTGAAGCTTTCTTT
CDR3aa: CASSQESWGTEAFF

abundance: .
j_gene: TRBJ2-3
v_gene: TRBV12-3/TRBV12-4
d_gene: .
CDR3nt: TGTGCCAGCAGTTCGGCAGCTCGAGGCGCCTCGCGGTATTTT
CDR3aa: CASSSAARGASRYF

abundance: .
j_gene: TRBJ2-1
v_gene: TRBV9
d_gene: TRBD2
CDR3nt: TGTGCCAGCAGCGTAGTCAGCGGGACCTACAATGAGCAGTTCTTC
CDR3aa: CASSVVSGTYNEQFF

abundance: .
j_gene: TRBJ2-7
v_gene: TRBV11-2
d_gene: .
CDR3nt: TGTGCCAGCAGCTTATGGTCTGGGCAGGGAAACGAGCAGTACTTC
CDR3aa: CASSLWSGQGNEQYF

abundance: few
j_gene: TRBJ2-5
v_gene: TRBV6-2/TRBV6-3
d_gene: .
CDR3nt: TGTGCCAGCAGACCCGACACCCAAGAGACCCAGTACTTC
CDR3aa: CASRPDTQETQYF

abundance: .
j_gene: TRBJ1-6
v_gene: TRBV27
d_gene: TRBD1
CDR3nt: TGTGCCAGCAGTTTTCGGTTAGGGGGCAATTCACCCCTCCACTTT
CDR3aa: CASSFRLGGNSPLHF

abundance: .
j_gene: TRBJ1-2
v_gene: TRBV18
d_gene: .
CDR3nt: TGTGCCAGCTCACCACCAGGGGGATTCAACTATGGCTACACCTTC
CDR3aa: CASSPPGGFNYGYTF

abundance: .
j_gene: TRBJ1-5
v_gene: TRBV9
d_gene: TRBD1
CDR3nt: TGTGCCAGCAGCTTATTGGACAGGGTTTGCAATCAGCCCCAGCATTTT
CDR3aa: CASSLLDRVCNQPQHF

abundance: many
j_gene: TRBJ2-7
v_gene: TRBV7-2
d_gene: .
CDR3nt: TGTGCCAGCAGCTCCGATCGAGGGTACGAGCAGTACTTC
CDR3aa: CASSSDRGYEQYF

abundance: .
j_gene: TRBJ2-7
v_gene: TRBV3-1
d_gene: .
CDR3nt: TGTGCCAGCAGCCAAGACCCGGGCCCCCAAGCCGAGCAGTACTTC
CDR3aa: CASSQDPGPQAEQYF

abundance: few
j_gene: TRBJ2-3
v_gene: TRBV9
d_gene: .
CDR3nt: TGTGCCAGCAGGGACCGTCGGAACACAGATACGCAGTATTTT
CDR3aa: CASRDRRNTDTQYF

abundance: .
j_gene: TRBJ2-7
v_gene: TRBV28
d_gene: .
CDR3nt: TGTGCCAGCAGTTTTCAGGGCCGTACCTACGAGCAGTACTTC
CDR3aa: CASSFQGRTYEQYF

abundance: .
j_gene: TRBJ1-1
v_gene: TRBV6-1
d_gene: TRBD1
CDR3nt: TGTGCCAGCAGCCCGACAGGGCGGACTGAAGCTTTCTTT
CDR3aa: CASSPTGRTEAFF

abundance: .
j_gene: TRBJ1-2
v_gene: TRBV20-1
d_gene: .
CDR3nt: TGCAGTGCTAGAGGGACGGGCAGGGCGGATCGATATGGCTACACCTTC
CDR3aa: CSARGTGRADRYGYTF

abundance: many
j_gene: TRBJ2-2
v_gene: TRBV27
d_gene: .
CDR3nt: TGTGCCAGCAGTTTCACCGGGGAGCTGTTTTTT
CDR3aa: CASSFTGELFF

abundance: .
j_gene: TRBJ2-2
v_gene: TRBV7-9
d_gene: .
CDR3nt: TGTGCCAGCAGCCGGGATTCGGCCGGGGAGCTGTTTTTT
CDR3aa: CASSRDSAGELFF

abundance: few
j_gene: TRBJ2-1
v_gene: TRBV3-1
d_gene: .
CDR3nt: TGTGCCAGCAGCCAAACGCGGGTCAATGAGCAGTTCTTC
CDR3aa: CASSQTRVNEQFF

abundance: .
j_gene: TRBJ2-1
v_gene: TRBV7-9
d_gene: TRBD2
CDR3nt: TGTGCCAGCAGCTTGCCCCTGGGGCGGGAGGGCCTCTATGAGCAGTTCTTC
CDR3aa: CASSLPLGREGLYEQFF

abundance: few
j_gene: TRBJ2-3
v_gene: TRBV7-9
d_gene: .
CDR3nt: TGTGCCAGCAGCTCTGACGGGACAGATACGCAGTATTTT
CDR3aa: CASSSDGTDTQYF

abundance: .
j_gene: TRBJ2-1
v_gene: TRBV27
d_gene: TRBD2
CDR3nt: TGTGCCAGCACCGCCGGTGTAGCGGGAAACTACAATGAGCAGTTCTTC
CDR3aa: CASTAGVAGNYNEQFF

abundance: .
j_gene: TRBJ2-7
v_gene: TRBV12-3/TRBV12-4
d_gene: .
CDR3nt: TGTGCCAGCAGTCCCCAGTTCTACGAGCAGTACTTC
CDR3aa: CASSPQFYEQYF

abundance: many
j_gene: TRBJ1-2
v_gene: TRBV4-1
d_gene: .
CDR3nt: TGCGCCAGCAGCCAAGATTCTAACGGGGGCGGGGGCTACACCTTC
CDR3aa: CASSQDSNGGGGYTF